Included here is one T cell receptor (beta chain) sequence, with context. The antigen remains undetermined. These data are taken from a study of T-cell memory formation after mild COVID-19. The germline CDR1 and CDR2 sequences are SGHDN and FVKESK. The CDR3 covers 16 residues. V dropped 1 base and J dropped 4 bases, with 13 bases sitting between them. Study-wide findings and caveats: Contracting CD4+ clones lay largely in CM and EM, with CD8+ ones residing in EMRA. Clones that contracted from day 15 to 85 had balanced CD4/CD8; later expanders were CD4+ biased.

TCRdb called the 5' RACE reads again in MiXCR, with one record for every CDR3 protein. Here the sample spans around 510,000 distinct CDR3 sequences, about 22% being singletons. This receptor was identified in an adult woman who had mild COVID-19 (a few samples of this study predate the infection). Cell type and time point are not known. This sequence joins TRBV14 and TRBJ1-4; D perhaps matches TRBD1 (5 bases). Sequencing was carried out using PBMCs or a T cell subset sorted from them (not recorded which). CDR3 sequence (DNA): TGTGCCAGCAGCCAAGGGGACTTGGGCTTTAATGAAAAACTGTTTTTT. Translating it yields CASSQGDLGFNEKLFF.